Sequencing of this T cell receptor beta chain was carried out in a study of CD4 and CD8 cells across lung adenocarcinoma regions. Via MiXCR, TCRdb re-called the PCR reads, giving one row per CDR3 protein. The table includes tens of thousands of distinct CDR3 sequences, roughly 54% detected once. The CDR3 totals 15 residues. The germline gives CDR1 MNHNS, CDR2 SASEGT. In this sample, this clonotype turned up a few times. One end of the junction does not line up with germline, which may come from a read error. Sequenced input: CD8+ T cells from the center of a lung tumor. The gene calls are TRBV6-1 and TRBJ2-5, with D possibly being TRBD1 or TRBD2 (6 bases each). The TCR sequence derives from a female donor with lung adenocarcinoma. The CD4 and CD8 labels of this study may be unreliable. CDR3 sequence: CARGLGGRDQDTQYF. The CDR3 nucleotides are TGTGCCAGGGGGCTGGGGGGCCGAGACCAAGATACCCAGTATTTC.